The 22 T cell receptor beta chains below all came from one sample that was sequenced in a study of Graves' ophthalmopathy and Graves' hyperthyroidism. Amplification from RNA transcripts yielded the TCR beta CDR3 regions. The workflow started with a first-round RT-PCR run with HTBI primers and then moved on to a second-round multiplex PCR. TCRdb fed the multiplex PCR reads into MiXCR, producing one record per CDR3 protein. This repertoire shows approximately 160,000 distinct CDR3 sequences, approximately 40% found once; its top ten account for over 7%. The sequencing sample was made of peripheral blood. These receptors all come from a man aged 25 to 45 with Graves' ophthalmopathy.

This clonotype appeared many times. This chain links TRBV6-2 or TRBV6-3 with TRBJ2-7; D gene ambiguous. The CDR3 is made up of 13 amino acids. From germline, CDR1 is MNHEY and CDR2 SVGEGT. Trimming took off 5 bases at V and 3 bases at J, with 11 bases between the two ends. The CDR3 DNA sequence: TGTGCCAGCAGTAGTCGTATAGACTACGAGCAGTACTTC. It translates to CASSSRIDYEQYF.

The V and J genes are TRBV27 and TRBJ1-1; D is unclear. The CDR3 is 16 residues long. Trimming shortened V by 0 bases and J by 4 bases, and 15 bases separated the two germline ends. In germline, CDR1 is MNHEY, CDR2 SMNVEV (reference sequence). The CDR3 protein is CASSLSVGRESTEAFF. In DNA, the CDR3 is TGTGCCAGCAGTTTATCCGTGGGGAGGGAAAGCACTGAAGCTTTCTTT.

The table lists this clonotype with many counts. The chain uses TRBV28 and TRBJ1-1; weak D call: TRBD1 (5 bases). CDR1 and CDR2 from the germline V gene are MDHEN and SYDVKM. The V end lost 5 bases, the J end lost 1 base, and 20 bases lay between the germline ends. The CDR3 is 17 residues long. The CDR3 here is CASSAFHWGEANTEAFF. DNA of the CDR3: TGTGCCAGCAGTGCCTTCCACTGGGGGGAAGCGAACACTGAAGCTTTCTTT.

The chain is built from TRBV6-1 and TRBJ2-7; 8 bases line up with TRBD1. The V gene end was trimmed by 2 bases and the J gene end by 4 bases; junction bases not matched to a gene: 7. The CDR3 consists of 15 residues. Per germline, CDR1 MNHNS and CDR2 SASEGT. The CDR3 DNA sequence: TGTGCCAGCAGTGAATGGGGTCAGGGGGCGTACGAGCAGTACTTC. Encoded protein: CASSEWGQGAYEQYF.

Ten or more counts support this clonotype. The chain couples TRBV7-2 to TRBJ1-2; D remains ambiguous. Germline V gene sequence: CDR1 SGHTA, CDR2 FQGNSA. The CDR3 covers 14 residues. V lost 5 bases to trimming and J lost 6 bases, with 16 bases between them. CDR3 loop: CASSAQGAGDGYTF. CDR3 bases: TGTGCCAGCAGCGCCCAAGGAGCCGGGGATGGCTACACCTTC.

This clonotype was detected many times. This chain connects TRBV25-1 to TRBJ1-1; 7 nucleotides line up with TRBD1. Trimming took 5 bases from V and 1 from J; bases not matched to a gene: 7. In germline, CDR1 is MGHDK, CDR2 SYGVNS. The CDR3 consists of 15 residues. The CDR3 DNA is TGTGCCAGCAGTAAATTAACAGGGGAGAACACTGAAGCTTTCTTT. It codes for CASSKLTGENTEAFF.

The V gene is TRBV7-2, the J gene TRBJ2-7, with 8 bases identical to TRBD1. The CDR3 totals 14 residues. CDR1 SGHTA and CDR2 FQGNSA come from the germline V gene. V lost 5 bases to trimming and J lost 3 bases; unmatched junction nucleotides: 6. In DNA, the CDR3 is TGTGCCAGCAGCCCGGGACAGGAATACTACGAGCAGTACTTC. This translates into CASSPGQEYYEQYF.

This clonotype was seen repeatedly, ten times or more. This rearrangement joins TRBV6-1 to TRBJ1-2, with TRBD1 as a possible D gene (6 bases). V lost 3 bases and J 6 bases, leaving 14 bases between the germline ends. The CDR3 consists of 14 residues. The V gene's germline CDR1 is MNHNS and CDR2 SASEGT. This chain's CDR3 is CASSDRQELDGYTF. The CDR3 bases are TGTGCCAGCAGTGACAGACAGGAGCTGGATGGCTACACCTTC.

The chain recombines TRBV29-1 with TRBJ1-1; no definite D call. V shed 7 bases and J shed 1 base, with 10 bases lying between them. The germline CDR1 and CDR2 sequences are SQVTM and ANQGSEA. CDR3 length equals 12 residues. CDR3 in amino acids: CSALRPNTEAFF. CDR3 in DNA: TGCAGCGCCCTGCGGCCGAACACTGAAGCTTTCTTT. Based on the CDR3 plus reference TRBV29-1 and TRBJ1-1, the full variable domain is SAVISQKPSRDICQRGTSLTIQCQVDSQVTMMFWYRQQPGQSLTLIATANQGSEATYESGFVIDKFPISRPNLTFSTLTVSNMSPEDSSIYLCSALRPNTEAFFGQGTRLTVV.

The gene calls are TRBV11-1 and TRBJ2-7; D perhaps matches TRBD1 (5 bases). V gave up 2 bases and J gave up 3 bases, with 8 bases separating them. This CDR3 is 13 amino acids long. CDR1 SGHAT and CDR2 FQDESV come from the germline V gene (reference sequence). CDR3 loop: CASSLYRYYEQYF. The CDR3 nucleotides are TGTGCCAGCAGCTTATACAGGTACTACGAGCAGTACTTC.

V gene TRBV2 combines with J gene TRBJ1-1; 7 positions match TRBD1. The V gene's germline CDR1 is SNHLY and CDR2 FYNNEI. The trim removed 8 bases at V and 3 bases at J, leaving 3 bases unmatched. The CDR3 totals 12 residues. CDR3 bases: TGTGCCAGCGGGGGACAGTACACTGAAGCTTTCTTT. Translation gives CASGGQYTEAFF.

This clonotype came up many times. The chain recombines TRBV20-1 with TRBJ2-7; TRBD2 matches at 11 bases. This CDR3 spans 14 amino acids. V lost 5 bases to trimming and J lost 0 bases; unmatched junction nucleotides: 3. From germline, CDR1 is DFQATT and CDR2 SNEGSKA (reference sequence). The CDR3 DNA sequence: TGCAGTGCTCTTAGCGGGAGGGTCTCCTACGAGCAGTACTTC. Translating it yields CSALSGRVSYEQYF.

The J gene is TRBJ2-7, the V gene TRBV7-2; D might be TRBD1 or TRBD2, each matching 5 bases. The CDR3 sequence is 13 residues long. Germline-derived CDR1 and CDR2 are SGHTA and FQGNSA. V lost 6 bases and J 3 bases, leaving 12 bases between the germline ends. CDR3 region: CASSRHGGYEQYF. The CDR3 coding sequence is TGTGCCAGCAGTAGGCATGGGGGCTACGAGCAGTACTTC.

This clonotype has a count of ten or more. The chain employs TRBV28 and TRBJ2-7, with TRBD2 as a possible D gene (7 bases). Per germline, CDR1 MDHEN and CDR2 SYDVKM. The CDR3 covers 17 residues. The V and J ends lost 6 bases and 3 bases respectively, with 24 bases between them. CDR3 nucleotides: TGTGCCAGCAGCCCCACCTACGGGGGGCGACGATTCTACGAGCAGTACTTC. Protein: CASSPTYGGRRFYEQYF.

The DNA for the CDR3 is TGTGCCAGCAGAGACAGGGGGCTAGCTTTCTTT. Its protein product is CASRDRGLAFF. V and J are TRBV12-3 or TRBV12-4 and TRBJ1-1; 10 bases match TRBD1. Trimming removed 6 bases from V and 10 bases from J; junction bases left unmatched: 2. There are 11 residues in the CDR3.

The V and J genes are TRBV12-3 or TRBV12-4 and TRBJ2-6, with D hard to call. The CDR3 loop spans 15 amino acids. V was shortened by 5 bases and J by 0 bases, with 8 bases between the two germline ends. In nucleotides, the CDR3 is TGTGCCAGCAGTCCTATCCTCTCTGGGGCCAACGTCCTGACTTTC. This gives the protein CASSPILSGANVLTF.

The V and J genes are TRBV7-2 and TRBJ1-3; D might be TRBD1 (6 bases). Germline CDR1 is SGHTA and CDR2 is FQGNSA. V gave up 5 bases and J gave up 1 base, with 12 bases separating them. The CDR3 spans 15 residues. The CDR3 loop is CASSQWDKSGNTIYF. The CDR3 nucleotides read TGTGCCAGCAGCCAGTGGGACAAGTCTGGAAACACCATATATTTT.

There are many counts of this clonotype. This sequence joins TRBV12-3 or TRBV12-4 and TRBJ1-2, with D possibly being TRBD1 (5 bases). The CDR3 totals 13 residues. Between the trimmed V and J ends, which lost 5 bases and 9 bases, there was a span of 16 bases. The CDR3 reads CASSPDSGDSYTF. The CDR3 nucleotides read TGTGCCAGCAGTCCAGACAGCGGTGACAGCTACACCTTC.

V usage is TRBV6-1 and J usage is TRBJ2-7; 9 positions agree with TRBD1. CDR3 size: 15 residues. The trim removed 5 bases at V and 5 bases at J, leaving 10 bases unmatched. Germline V gene data show CDR1 as MNHNS and CDR2 as SASEGT. The CDR3 loop is CASSKPGQGDHEQYF. CDR3 DNA sequence: TGTGCCAGCAGTAAACCGGGACAGGGAGACCACGAGCAGTACTTC.

Many counts were recorded for this clonotype. The chain links TRBV7-2 to TRBJ2-7; the match to TRBD2 covers 11 bases. CDR1 SGHTA and CDR2 FQGNSA come from the germline V gene. The V gene end was trimmed by 4 bases and the J gene end by 7 bases; junction bases not matched to a gene: 9. CDR3 length: 15 residues. The CDR3 here is CASSWELSSGREQYF. DNA for the CDR3: TGTGCCAGCAGCTGGGAGCTCTCTAGCGGGAGGGAGCAGTACTTC.

This clonotype showed up just a few times. The V call is TRBV10-3, the J call TRBJ2-5; D possibly corresponds to TRBD2 (6 bases). V lost 0 bases, J lost 6 bases, and 14 bases lay in between. Germline-derived CDR1 and CDR2 are ENHRY and SYGVKD. CDR3 length: 15 residues. For the CDR3, the DNA is TGTGCCATCAGTGAGTCTCGGGAGACGCTGAAGACCCAGTACTTC. Its translation is CAISESRETLKTQYF.

In this sample, this clonotype turned up many times. The chain links TRBV24-1 to TRBJ1-5, with a tentative D call TRBD1 (5 bases). Trimming removed 3 bases from V and 3 bases from J, with 8 bases in between. The germline V gene encodes CDR1 KGHDR and CDR2 SFDVKD. The CDR3 spans 14 residues. As DNA, the CDR3 is TGTGCCACCAGTGATCACGGACACAATCAGCCCCAGCATTTT. It yields the protein CATSDHGHNQPQHF.